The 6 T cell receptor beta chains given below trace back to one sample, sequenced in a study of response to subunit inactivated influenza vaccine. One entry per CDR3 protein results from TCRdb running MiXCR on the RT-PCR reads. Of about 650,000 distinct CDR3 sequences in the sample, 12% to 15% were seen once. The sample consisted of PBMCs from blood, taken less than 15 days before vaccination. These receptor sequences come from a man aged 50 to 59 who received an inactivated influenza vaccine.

The CDR3 protein is CASSPGTGNEQFF. The CDR3, as DNA: TGTGCCAGCAGTCCTGGGACGGGCAATGAGCAGTTCTTC. The chain couples TRBV12-3 or TRBV12-4 to TRBJ2-1; the D call may be TRBD1 or TRBD2 (5 bases each). There are 13 residues in the CDR3. V lost 5 bases to trimming and J lost 6 bases, with 11 bases between them.

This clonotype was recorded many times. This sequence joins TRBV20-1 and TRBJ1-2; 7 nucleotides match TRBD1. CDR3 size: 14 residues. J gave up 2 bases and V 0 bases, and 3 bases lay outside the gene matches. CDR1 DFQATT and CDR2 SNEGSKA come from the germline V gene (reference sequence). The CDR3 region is CSARDVQGNYGYTF. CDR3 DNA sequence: TGCAGTGCTAGAGACGTACAGGGGAACTATGGCTACACCTTC.

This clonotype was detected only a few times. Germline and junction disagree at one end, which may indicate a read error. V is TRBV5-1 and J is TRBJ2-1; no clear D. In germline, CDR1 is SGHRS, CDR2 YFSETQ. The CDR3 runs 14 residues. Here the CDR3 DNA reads TGCGCCAGCAGTTTGGCCCTAACCTACAATGAGCAGTTCTTC. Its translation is CASSLALTYNEQFF.

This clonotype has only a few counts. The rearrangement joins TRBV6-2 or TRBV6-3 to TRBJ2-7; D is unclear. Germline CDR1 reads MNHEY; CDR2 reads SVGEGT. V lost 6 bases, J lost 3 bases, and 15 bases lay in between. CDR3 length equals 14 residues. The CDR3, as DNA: TGTGCCAGCAGCCCCAGAAAAGTATACTACGAGCAGTACTTC. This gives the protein CASSPRKVYYEQYF.

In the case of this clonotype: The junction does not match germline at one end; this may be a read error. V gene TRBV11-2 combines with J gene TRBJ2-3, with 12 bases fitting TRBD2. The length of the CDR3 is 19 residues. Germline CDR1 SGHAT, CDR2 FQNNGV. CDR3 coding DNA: TGTGCCAGCAGCCCCAGGACTAGCGGGGCCGAGTGGGGCACAGATACGCTGTATTTT. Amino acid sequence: CASSPRTSGAEWGTDTLYF.

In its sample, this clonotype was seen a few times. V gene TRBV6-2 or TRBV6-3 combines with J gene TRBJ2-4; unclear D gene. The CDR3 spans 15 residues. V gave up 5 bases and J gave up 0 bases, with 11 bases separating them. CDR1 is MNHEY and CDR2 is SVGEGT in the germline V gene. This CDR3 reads CASSDIGLAKNIQYF. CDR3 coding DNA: TGTGCCAGCAGTGACATCGGGCTAGCCAAAAACATTCAGTACTTC.